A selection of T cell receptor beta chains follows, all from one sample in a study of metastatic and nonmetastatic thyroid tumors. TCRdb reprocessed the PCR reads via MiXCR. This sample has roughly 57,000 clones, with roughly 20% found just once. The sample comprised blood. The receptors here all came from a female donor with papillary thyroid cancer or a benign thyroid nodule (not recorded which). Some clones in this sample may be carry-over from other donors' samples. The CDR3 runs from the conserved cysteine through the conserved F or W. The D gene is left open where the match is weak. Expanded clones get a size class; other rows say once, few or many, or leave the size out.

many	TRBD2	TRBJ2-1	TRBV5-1	CASRLAGGLDNEQFF	TGCGCCAGCAGGCTAGCGGGAGGCCTCGACAATGAGCAGTTCTTC
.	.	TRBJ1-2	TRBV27	CSSSMRVGVGYTF	TGTTCCAGCAGTATGAGGGTAGGGGTTGGCTACACCTTC
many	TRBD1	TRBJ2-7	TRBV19	CASTNSRTGTYEQYF	TGTGCCAGTACTAACAGTCGGACAGGAACCTACGAGCAGTACTTC
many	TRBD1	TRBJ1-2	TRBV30	CAWSPGTGDYGYTF	TGTGCCTGGAGTCCTGGGACAGGCGATTATGGCTACACCTTC
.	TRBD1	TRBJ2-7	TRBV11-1	CASTNPGQAFGHEQYF	TGTGCCAGCACCAACCCGGGACAGGCGTTCGGCCACGAGCAGTACTTC
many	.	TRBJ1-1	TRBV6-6	CASSYVRLGNTEAFF	TGTGCCAGCAGTTACGTGAGATTAGGGAACACTGAAGCTTTCTTT
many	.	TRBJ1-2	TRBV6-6	CASSYSFYSQTNYGYTF	TGTGCCAGCAGTTACTCGTTTTACTCACAGACTAACTATGGCTACACCTTC
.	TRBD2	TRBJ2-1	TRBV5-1	CASSLVTWTSGINEQFF	TGCGCCAGCAGCTTGGTTACCTGGACTAGCGGGATTAATGAGCAGTTCTTC
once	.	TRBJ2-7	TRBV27	CASSLSVGARYSYEQNF	TGTGCCAGCAGTTTATCGGTCGGGGCCAGGTACTCCTACGAGCAGAACTTC
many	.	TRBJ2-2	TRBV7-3	CASSLNVIGELFF	TGTGCCAGCAGCTTAAATGTGATCGGGGAGCTGTTTTTT
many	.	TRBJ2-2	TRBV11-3	CASSPPRKGTGELFF	TGTGCCAGCAGCCCCCCCCGGAAGGGCACCGGGGAGCTGTTTTTT
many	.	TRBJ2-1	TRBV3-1	CASSQRGTYNEQFF	TGTGCCAGCAGCCAGCGGGGAACCTACAATGAGCAGTTCTTC
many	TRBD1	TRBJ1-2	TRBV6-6	CASSYTVRTGSAYGYTF	TGTGCCAGCAGTTACACGGTGAGGACAGGGTCGGCCTATGGCTACACCTTC
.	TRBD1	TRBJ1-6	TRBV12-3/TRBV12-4	CASSSSFRDSCGSPLHF	TGTGCCAGCAGTTCTTCCTTCCGGGACAGTTGTGGTTCACCCCTCCACTTT
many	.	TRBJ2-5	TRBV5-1	CASSLGTSAGETQYF	TGCGCCAGCAGCTTGGGCACCTCCGCGGGAGAGACCCAGTACTTC
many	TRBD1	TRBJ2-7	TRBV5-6	CASRPWDSSSYEQYF	TGTGCCAGCAGGCCATGGGACAGCAGCTCCTACGAGCAGTACTTC
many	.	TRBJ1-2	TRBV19	CASGPGQDGYTF	TGTGCCAGTGGACCGGGACAAGATGGCTACACCTTC
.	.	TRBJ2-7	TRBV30	CALSVGWLSYEQYF	TGTGCCTTGAGTGTAGGGTGGCTTTCGTACGAGCAGTACTTC
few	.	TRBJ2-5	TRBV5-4	CASSLDREETQYF	TGTGCCAGCAGCTTAGACAGAGAAGAGACCCAGTACTTC
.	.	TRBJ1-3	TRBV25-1	CASSALSGRTYSGNTIYF	TGTGCCAGCAGTGCCCTAAGTGGGCGTACCTACTCTGGAAACACCATATATTTT
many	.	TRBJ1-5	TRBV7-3	CASSLNRFGHF	TGTGCCAGCAGCTTAAACAGGTTCGGGCATTTT
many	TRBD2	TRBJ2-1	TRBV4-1	CASSQVRLATYNEQFF	TGCGCCAGCAGCCAAGTTCGACTAGCGACCTACAATGAGCAGTTCTTC
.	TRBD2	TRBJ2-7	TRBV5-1	CASSRSPWTSGEKEQYF	TGCGCCAGCAGCCGTAGTCCCTGGACTAGCGGGGAAAAAGAGCAGTACTTC
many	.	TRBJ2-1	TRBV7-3	CASSQGGVTYNEQFF	TGTGCCAGCAGCCAGGGAGGAGTTACGTACAATGAGCAGTTCTTC
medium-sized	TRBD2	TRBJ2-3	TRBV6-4	CASSPQAGDSTDTQYF	TGTGCCAGCAGTCCCCAAGCGGGAGATAGCACAGATACGCAGTATTTT
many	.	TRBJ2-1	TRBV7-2	CASSSIGNSYNEQFF	TGTGCCAGCAGCTCCATAGGTAACTCCTACAATGAGCAGTTCTTC
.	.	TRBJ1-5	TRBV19	CASSNTGQQPQHF	TGTGCCAGTAGTAATACGGGCCAGCAGCCCCAGCATTTT
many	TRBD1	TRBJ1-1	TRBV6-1	CASSPGQGNTEAFF	TGTGCCAGCAGCCCGGGACAGGGCAACACTGAAGCTTTCTTT
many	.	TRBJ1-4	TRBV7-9	CASSSWAGPATNEKLFF	TGTGCCAGCAGCTCTTGGGCAGGCCCTGCAACTAATGAAAAACTGTTTTTT
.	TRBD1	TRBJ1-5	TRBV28	CASSAAGTVACQPQHF	TGTGCCAGCAGTGCCGCCGGGACAGTGGCCTGTCAGCCCCAGCATTTT
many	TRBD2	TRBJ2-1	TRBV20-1	CSAIGTSGRAEQFF	TGCAGTGCGATTGGGACTAGCGGGAGGGCTGAGCAGTTCTTC
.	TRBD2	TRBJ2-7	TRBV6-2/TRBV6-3	CASSYEEGGPYEQYF	TGTGCCAGCAGTTACGAAGAGGGAGGGCCCTACGAGCAGTACTTC
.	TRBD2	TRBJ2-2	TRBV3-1	CATSRRTSGKNTGELFF	TGTGCCACGAGCCGGCGGACTAGCGGAAAAAACACCGGGGAGCTGTTTTTT
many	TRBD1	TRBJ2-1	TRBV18	CASSPPTGVHYNEQFF	TGTGCCAGCTCACCACCGACAGGGGTTCACTACAATGAGCAGTTCTTC
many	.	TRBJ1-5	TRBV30	CAWSASHNQPQHF	TGTGCCTGGAGTGCCTCCCACAATCAGCCCCAGCATTTT
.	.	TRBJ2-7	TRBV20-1	CSAGLAGHYEQYF	TGCAGTGCTGGACTCGCGGGTCACTACGAGCAGTACTTC
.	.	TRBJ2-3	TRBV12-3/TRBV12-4	CASSRRHATDTQYF	TGTGCCAGCAGTAGACGGCACGCCACAGATACGCAGTATTTT
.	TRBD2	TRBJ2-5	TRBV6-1	CASSESGEGGVETQYF	TGTGCCAGCAGTGAATCTGGAGAGGGAGGGGTAGAGACCCAGTACTTC
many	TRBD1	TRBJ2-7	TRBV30	CAWTPGGYEQYF	TGTGCCTGGACGCCAGGGGGTTACGAGCAGTACTTC
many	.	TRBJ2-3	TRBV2	CASSFGGTDTQYF	TGTGCCAGCTCGTTTGGGGGCACAGATACGCAGTATTTT